A single sample is the source of the 4 T cell receptor beta chains below, sequenced in a study of blood T cells in healthy people across ages. The second PCR ran about 6 to 11 cycles with a sample-barcoded 5' primer and J-beta primers. Via MiXCR, TCRdb re-called the 5' RACE reads, giving one row per CDR3 protein. The sample shows around 1.5 million distinct CDR3 sequences, about 35% of them seen only once. The sequencing sample was made of blood. Receptors originate from a woman aged 25 to 39 in good health.

This clonotype was observed a few times. The V gene is TRBV28, the J gene TRBJ2-7, with D uncertain. The CDR3 spans 11 residues. V shed 8 bases and J shed 2 bases, with 7 bases lying between them. CDR1 and CDR2 (germline): MDHEN, SYDVKM. CDR3 protein: CASGLAYEQYF. CDR3 bases: TGTGCCAGCGGCCTAGCCTACGAGCAGTACTTC.

This clonotype was seen more than once but under ten times. The gene calls are TRBV7-9 and TRBJ1-2, with D possibly TRBD1 on 6 matching bases. The V end lost 5 bases, the J end lost 3 bases, and 19 bases lay between the germline ends. The CDR3 extends over 16 amino acids. CDR1 and CDR2 (germline): SEHNR, FQNEAQ (reference sequence). CDR3: CASSRSVRGADYGYTF. In DNA form, the CDR3 reads TGTGCCAGCAGCCGGAGCGTCAGGGGAGCAGACTATGGCTACACCTTC.

In its sample, this clonotype was seen many times. This chain links TRBV20-1 with TRBJ2-7; 8 bases are shared with TRBD1. V trimming: 6 bases; J trimming: 5 bases; junction bases outside the gene matches: 9. The CDR3 consists of 13 residues. Germline V gives CDR1 DFQATT, CDR2 SNEGSKA (reference sequence). The CDR3 nucleotides read TGCAGTGCCGTGGACAGGGTGGGTGACGAGCAGTACTTC. Protein sequence: CSAVDRVGDEQYF.

In its sample, this clonotype was seen many times. The V call is TRBV7-8, the J call TRBJ2-1; perhaps TRBD1 as D (6 bases). The CDR3 totals 13 residues. V was clipped by 5 bases and J by 7 bases, with 12 bases between them. The germline CDR1 and CDR2 sequences are SGHVS and FQNEAQ. CDR3 nucleotides: TGTGCCAGCAGCCTCGGACAGTGGAATGAGCAGTTCTTC. Its protein is CASSLGQWNEQFF. The full variable domain, completed using reference TRBV7-8 and TRBJ2-1, is GAGVSQSPRYKVAKRGQDVALRCDPISGHVSLFWYQQALGQGPEFLTYFQNEAQLDKSGLPSDRFFAERPEGSVSTLKIQRTQQEDSAVYLCASSLGQWNEQFFGPGTRLTVL.